The 31 T cell receptor beta chains below were found in one sample sequenced in a study of blood T cell repertoires in COVID-19. Clones were sequenced by immunoSEQ multiplex PCR, and TCRdb holds only the in-frame ones, with some missing. The table has some 250,000 clones, roughly 90% seen once. Sample: peripheral blood. All receptors derive from a man aged 25-45 years who had recovered from COVID-19.

The chain combines TRBV5-1 with TRBJ2-1, with D possibly TRBD1 on 5 matching bases. V gave up 4 bases and J gave up 5 bases, with 13 bases separating them. The germline gives CDR1 SGHRS, CDR2 YFSETQ. The CDR3 runs 14 residues. CDR3 sequence: CASSRRRQHNEQFF. Written as DNA, the CDR3 is TGCGCCAGCAGCAGGCGTCGACAGCACAATGAGCAGTTCTTC.

The rearrangement uses TRBV4-1 and TRBJ1-2; 7 nucleotides agree with TRBD1. J lost 10 bases, V lost 4 bases, and 21 bases had no gene match. There are 17 residues in the CDR3. Looked up from germline, CDR1 is MGHRA and CDR2 is YSYEKL. The CDR3 loop is CASSLRDSGLGYLIYTF. The CDR3 DNA follows: TGCGCCAGCAGCCTCCGGGACAGTGGTTTGGGCTACTTAATCTACACCTTC.

The V call is TRBV19, the J call TRBJ1-1; 10 bases are shared with TRBD1. The germline V gene encodes CDR1 LNHDA and CDR2 SQIVND (reference sequence). CDR3 length equals 13 residues. Trimming at V came to 5 bases and at J to 10 bases, leaving 7 bases not matched to a gene. The CDR3 protein is CASSLGDRGRAFF. The CDR3 DNA is TGTGCCAGTAGTCTCGGAGACAGGGGGCGAGCTTTCTTT. Combining the CDR3 with reference TRBV19 and TRBJ1-1 gives the whole variable domain DGGITQSPKYLFRKEGQNVTLSCEQNLNHDAMYWYRQDPGQGLRLIYYSQIVNDFQKGDIAEGYSVSREKKESFPLTVTSAQKNPTAFYLCASSLGDRGRAFFGQGTRLTVV.

The chain joins TRBV4-1 to TRBJ2-1; 8 bases are shared with TRBD1. This CDR3 is built from 17 residues. CDR1 and CDR2 from the germline V gene are MGHRA and YSYEKL. J gave up 0 bases and V 4 bases, and 8 bases lay outside the gene matches. The CDR3 DNA reads as TGCGCCAGCAGCCCTCAGGGGGCGCGGCCCTCCTACAATGAGCAGTTCTTC. The encoded protein is CASSPQGARPSYNEQFF.

The chain recombines TRBV10-3 with TRBJ1-2, with 7 positions matching TRBD1. The V gene end was trimmed by 7 bases and the J gene end by 5 bases; junction bases not matched to a gene: 7. Germline loops: CDR1 ENHRY, CDR2 SYGVKD. There are 13 residues in the CDR3. Here the CDR3 reads CAIKDREGYGYTF. The CDR3 region has the DNA TGTGCCATCAAAGACAGGGAAGGGTATGGCTACACCTTC.

This sequence joins TRBV4-2 and TRBJ2-7; weak D call: TRBD1 (6 bases). Germline CDR1 reads LGHNA; CDR2 reads YNFKEQ. The CDR3 sequence is 16 residues long. V lost 4 bases, J lost 3 bases, and 19 bases lay in between. CDR3 region: CASSPKHREGNYEQYF. The CDR3 DNA reads TGTGCCAGCAGCCCCAAACACAGGGAAGGGAACTACGAGCAGTACTTC.

V gene TRBV7-2 combines with J gene TRBJ2-7; 7 bases are shared with TRBD2. CDR1 and CDR2 from the germline V gene are SGHTA and FQGNSA. This CDR3 is 14 amino acids long. The V gene end was trimmed by 3 bases and the J gene end by 3 bases; junction bases not matched to a gene: 5. CDR3: CASSLIAGYYEQYF. The CDR3 bases are TGTGCCAGCAGCTTGATAGCGGGTTACTACGAGCAGTACTTC.

The chain couples TRBV19 to TRBJ2-1, with 11 bases lining up with TRBD2. Per the germline V gene, CDR1 is LNHDA and CDR2 is SQIVND (reference sequence). This CDR3 region has 17 residues. Trimming took 5 bases from V and 5 from J; bases not matched to a gene: 11. This chain's CDR3 is CASSWDSGGAFDNEQFF. CDR3 in DNA: TGTGCCAGTAGTTGGGATAGCGGGGGGGCCTTCGACAATGAGCAGTTCTTC.

This clone turned up a few times. The CDR3 region has the DNA TGTGCCGTAGGGGTCTCTGGAAACACCATATATTTT. Its translation is CAVGVSGNTIYF. This chain joins TRBV6-5 and TRBJ1-3; D may be TRBD1 (5 bases). The CDR3 loop spans 12 amino acids. V was shortened by 11 bases and J by 0 bases, with 8 bases between the two germline ends. Per germline, CDR1 MNHEY and CDR2 SVGAGI.

This clone was counted a few times. The chain carries TRBV15 and TRBJ1-6, with TRBD1 as a possible D gene (5 bases). The CDR3 spans 14 residues. The V and J ends lost 6 bases and 8 bases respectively, with 14 bases between them. In germline, CDR1 is LNHNV, CDR2 YYDKDF (reference sequence). The CDR3 here is CATSTAWGDSPLHF. The CDR3 DNA follows: TGTGCCACCAGTACGGCCTGGGGGGATTCACCCCTCCACTTT.

The chain couples TRBV2 to TRBJ1-5; D gene unclear. The CDR3 has 15 amino acids. The V end lost 6 bases, the J end lost 0 bases, and 12 bases lay between the germline ends. Germline V gives CDR1 SNHLY, CDR2 FYNNEI. The CDR3 DNA reads as TGTGCCAGCAGCCCCAAGAGGGTTAGCAATCAGCCCCAGCATTTT. Residues: CASSPKRVSNQPQHF.

The chain uses TRBV6-5 and TRBJ1-4, with D possibly TRBD1 on 5 matching bases. Trimming shortened V by 0 bases and J by 13 bases, and 12 bases separated the two germline ends. In germline, CDR1 is MNHEY, CDR2 SVGAGI. The CDR3 is 13 residues long. This CDR3 is CASSYSQGFSLFF. DNA for the CDR3: TGTGCCAGCAGTTACTCTCAGGGTTTTTCACTGTTTTTT.

A single count supports this clone. The chain recombines TRBV7-8 with TRBJ1-2, with a weak D call TRBD1 (6 bases). Germline CDR1 is SGHVS and CDR2 is FQNEAQ. The length of the CDR3 is 14 residues. The germline V and J ends were trimmed by 2 bases and 4 bases, with 11 bases remaining between them. The CDR3 bases are TGTGCCAGCAGCTTAATTGGGACACCCTATGGCTACACCTTC. Translating gives CASSLIGTPYGYTF.

The chain employs TRBV7-9 and TRBJ1-1; D is perhaps TRBD1 (5 bases). V was trimmed by 3 bases and J by 2 bases, leaving 7 bases between them. CDR1 is SEHNR and CDR2 is FQNEAQ in the germline V gene (reference sequence). CDR3 size: 13 residues. CDR3 in DNA: TGTGCCAGCAGCTTCCAGGGTAACACTGAAGCTTTCTTT. Protein product: CASSFQGNTEAFF.

The CDR3 coding sequence is TGTGCCAGCAGCTTAGTTCCCCAGGGTGACTACAATGAGCAGTTCTTC. Protein: CASSLVPQGDYNEQFF. V gene TRBV11-2 combines with J gene TRBJ2-1, with D maybe TRBD1 (5 bases). Trimming took off 1 base at V and 3 bases at J, with 13 bases between the two ends. The CDR3 length is 16 residues. CDR1 is SGHAT and CDR2 is FQNNGV in the germline V gene.

The V and J genes are TRBV10-1 and TRBJ2-2, with 15 nucleotides matching TRBD2. Germline assignment: CDR1 WNHNN and CDR2 SYGVQD (reference sequence). The CDR3 consists of 17 residues. With V trimmed by 6 bases and J by 0 bases, 2 bases remained unmatched. This CDR3 reads CASSGTSGGTNTGELFF. In DNA, the CDR3 is TGCGCCAGCAGCGGGACTAGCGGGGGGACGAACACCGGGGAGCTGTTTTTT.

This chain connects TRBV9 to TRBJ2-7, with TRBD2 matching 7 bases. The CDR3 length is 16 residues. The V gene end was trimmed by 0 bases and the J gene end by 5 bases; junction bases not matched to a gene: 11. Germline-derived CDR1 and CDR2 are SGDLS and YYNGEE. CDR3 region: CASSVGGSRGVHEQYF. In DNA form, the CDR3 reads TGTGCCAGCAGCGTAGGAGGTTCCCGGGGGGTCCACGAGCAGTACTTC.

As DNA, the CDR3 is TGTGCCAGCAGTGATACAGGGAGACCTGGAAACACCATATATTTT. Translating it yields CASSDTGRPGNTIYF. V and J are TRBV25-1 and TRBJ1-3; weak D call: TRBD1 (6 bases). V lost 3 bases and J lost 2, with 11 bases in between. The CDR3 consists of 15 residues. CDR1 is MGHDK, CDR2 SYGVNS, per germline.

The V call is TRBV7-2, the J call TRBJ1-6, with no clear D. The CDR3 contains 12 residues. Trimming took off 5 bases at V and 10 bases at J, with 9 bases between the two ends. CDR1 is SGHTA and CDR2 is FQGNSA in the germline V gene. The CDR3 nucleotides are TGTGCCAGCAGCCAGTCGTCCTCACCCCTCCACTTT. This translates into CASSQSSSPLHF.

As regards this clone: The junction departs from germline at one end; a sequencing error may be responsible. The rearrangement links TRBV5-4 to TRBJ2-7; D is undetermined. This CDR3 spans 13 amino acids. Germline lookup yields CDR1 SGHNT and CDR2 YYREEE (reference sequence). In nucleotides, the CDR3 is TGTGCCAGCAGCTTGTCCGCCGAGCTTAAGAAAAGCTTC. It encodes CASSLSAELKKSF.

This clone came up once. The chain is built from TRBV19 and TRBJ1-1, with 7 positions matching TRBD1. Germline lookup yields CDR1 LNHDA and CDR2 SQIVND (reference sequence). The CDR3 has 16 residues. V trimming: 7 bases; J trimming: 4 bases; junction bases outside the gene matches: 15. CDR3 in DNA: TGTGCCAGTACCGCGACAGGGTACGCCCTGGGCACTGAAGCTTTCTTT. Its protein is CASTATGYALGTEAFF. Full variable domain (outside the CDR3, taken from reference TRBV19 and TRBJ1-1): DGGITQSPKYLFRKEGQNVTLSCEQNLNHDAMYWYRQDPGQGLRLIYYSQIVNDFQKGDIAEGYSVSREKKESFPLTVTSAQKNPTAFYLCASTATGYALGTEAFFGQGTRLTVV.

The V gene is TRBV10-3, the J gene TRBJ2-2; 11 nucleotides agree with TRBD1. The V gene's germline CDR1 is ENHRY and CDR2 SYGVKD. The CDR3 sequence is 13 residues long. Unmatched junction bases numbered 2, after V lost 8 bases and J lost 6 bases. The CDR3 protein is CAIGGQGAGELFF. The CDR3 DNA sequence: TGTGCCATCGGGGGACAGGGGGCCGGGGAGCTGTTTTTT.

V gene TRBV4-2 combines with J gene TRBJ1-3, with 7 bases matching TRBD1. V lost 0 bases to trimming and J lost 3 bases; unmatched junction nucleotides: 5. This CDR3 is 16 amino acids long. CDR1 and CDR2 from the germline V gene are LGHNA and YNFKEQ. CDR3 DNA: TGTGCCAGCAGCCAAGACGAGGGGGCAGGTGGAAACACCATATATTTT. The encoded protein is CASSQDEGAGGNTIYF.

This chain connects TRBV6-4 to TRBJ2-7; no definite D call. Germline CDR1 and CDR2: MRHNA and SNTAGT. The V end was cut by 3 bases, the J end by 0 bases, with 6 bases between. The CDR3 is made up of 13 amino acids. For the CDR3, the DNA is TGTGCCAGCAGTGAAAGAGCCTCCTACGAGCAGTACTTC. Its translation is CASSERASYEQYF.

This chain links TRBV5-6 with TRBJ2-5, with D perhaps TRBD1 (5 bases). The CDR3 sequence is 13 residues long. The germline V gene has CDR1 SGHDT and CDR2 YYEEEE. V lost 4 bases and J 1 base, leaving 8 bases between the germline ends. The DNA for the CDR3 is TGTGCCAGCAGCCGACAGTTCCAAGAGACCCAGTACTTC. Residues: CASSRQFQETQYF.

There are a few counts of this clone. CDR3: CASSRPDQPQHF. In nucleotides, the CDR3 is TGTGCCAGCAGTCGCCCGGATCAGCCCCAGCATTTT. The J gene is TRBJ1-5, the V gene TRBV2; D not certain. The V gene lost 5 bases and the J gene lost 5 bases, with 7 bases spanning the gap. This CDR3 contains 12 residues. The germline V gene encodes CDR1 SNHLY and CDR2 FYNNEI.

V usage is TRBV7-9 and J usage is TRBJ2-5; a possible D gene is TRBD1 (5 bases). The ends were cut back, 1 base at V and 2 bases at J, with 11 bases in the middle. The CDR3 totals 15 residues. The germline V gene encodes CDR1 SEHNR and CDR2 FQNEAQ (reference sequence). The CDR3 sequence is CASSLVQGRQETQYF. In nucleotides, the CDR3 is TGTGCCAGCAGCTTAGTCCAGGGTCGGCAAGAGACCCAGTACTTC.

The chain links TRBV4-3 to TRBJ2-7; TRBD1 matches 8 bases. Germline CDR1 and CDR2: LGHNA and YSLEER. The CDR3 is 16 residues long. With V trimmed by 3 bases and J by 4 bases, 11 bases remained unmatched. The DNA for the CDR3 is TGCGCCAGCAGCCACCGGGGAAGAACAGGGGGGTACGAGCAGTACTTC. Its translation: CASSHRGRTGGYEQYF.

This chain joins TRBV2 and TRBJ1-4; the D is unclear. V gave up 1 base and J gave up 8 bases, with 14 bases separating them. Germline V CDR1 and CDR2: SNHLY, FYNNEI. This CDR3 has 15 residues. CDR3 in amino acids: CASSEDSFLREKLFF. As DNA, the CDR3 is TGTGCCAGCAGTGAAGACAGTTTCTTAAGGGAAAAACTGTTTTTT.

The chain uses TRBV5-1 and TRBJ1-1, with TRBD1 matching 7 bases. The CDR3 is 14 amino acids. The V and J ends lost 8 bases and 0 bases, in that order; junction bases with no gene match: 7. Germline V gene sequence: CDR1 SGHRS, CDR2 YFSETQ. This CDR3 is CASLAGGMNTEAFF. CDR3 DNA: TGCGCCAGTCTCGCAGGGGGTATGAACACTGAAGCTTTCTTT.

The chain carries TRBV15 and TRBJ1-2; D is perhaps TRBD1 (5 bases). The length of the CDR3 is 14 residues. The V and J ends lost 8 bases and 8 bases respectively, with 21 bases between them. The germline V gene has CDR1 LNHNV and CDR2 YYDKDF (reference sequence). Here the CDR3 DNA reads TGTGCCACCCTTTCCTATGGGGACTCGTCAGGCTACACCTTC. It translates to CATLSYGDSSGYTF.